Listed below are T cell receptor beta chains from one sample, sequenced in a study of blood T cells in healthy people across ages. Each CDR3 protein gets one entry after TCRdb re-called the 5' RACE reads with MiXCR. The sample has about 720,000 distinct CDR3 sequences; about a fifth are singletons. Sample: blood. Receptor source: a man in his 70s in good health. Both conserved end residues are part of each CDR3. D genes are given only for firm matches. Rows may omit the clone size; those that give it use once, few, many or a size class.

d_call clone_size cdr3_length j_call v_call cdr3_nt cdr3_aa
NA NA 14 TRBJ2-3 TRBV14 TGTGCCAGCAGCCAAGCCCGGGGAACAGATACGCAGTATTTT CASSQARGTDTQYF
TRBD2 few 17 TRBJ2-3 TRBV4-1 TGCGCCAGCAGCCAAGAACGCCAGCGGGGGGGTCTAGGTACGCAGTATTTT CASSQERQRGGLGTQYF
NA many 12 TRBJ2-3 TRBV18 TGTGCCAGCTCACCACCGAGTGATACGCAGTATTTT CASSPPSDTQYF
NA few 14 TRBJ1-3 TRBV30 TGTGCCTGGAGCAAGGGGAACTCTGGAAACACCATATATTTT CAWSKGNSGNTIYF
NA few 14 TRBJ1-1 TRBV5-6 TGTGCCAGCAGCTTGGGGCCGATGGGCGCTGAAGCTTTCTTT CASSLGPMGAEAFF
NA NA 14 TRBJ1-3 TRBV12-3/TRBV12-4 TGTGCCAGCAGTTTAAAGAGGCTTGGAAACATCATATATTTT CASSLKRLGNIIYF
NA few 13 TRBJ2-1 TRBV10-1 TGCGCCAGCAGTGAGTCGTATGGTAATGAGCAGTTCTTC CASSESYGNEQFF
NA NA 13 TRBJ1-4 TRBV11-2 TGTGCCAGCAGCTCCCCACAGGGCGGAAAACTGTTTTTT CASSSPQGGKLFF
TRBD2 NA 16 TRBJ2-5 TRBV6-1 TGTGCCAGCAGGCGGACTAGCGGGAGTTTCCAAGAGACCCAGTACTTC CASRRTSGSFQETQYF
NA many 15 TRBJ1-1 TRBV5-1 TGCGCCAGCAGCTTGGCCATCGGGGAAGGGTCTGAAGCTTTCTTT CASSLAIGEGSEAFF
TRBD1 NA 13 TRBJ2-7 TRBV20-1 TGCAGTGCCGGACAGGGAGATTCCTACGAGCAGTACTTC CSAGQGDSYEQYF
NA NA 15 TRBJ2-2 TRBV7-2 TGTGCCAGCAGCTTAGCCGGGACCCCACCCGGGGAGCTGTTTTTT CASSLAGTPPGELFF
NA few 11 TRBJ1-1 TRBV6-6 TGTGCCAGCAAAATGGGGGGCAGGGATTTCTTT CASKMGGRDFF
NA few 15 TRBJ2-5 TRBV7-2 TGTGCCAGCAGCTCCTACAATATAAACCAAGAGACCCAGTACTTC CASSSYNINQETQYF
NA few 13 TRBJ1-5 TRBV20-1 TGCAGTGCTAGAGATCCGGGGAATCAGCCCCAGCATTTT CSARDPGNQPQHF
NA many 15 TRBJ2-3 TRBV5-1 TGCGCCAGCAGCTTGGACCAGAAGGGCACAGATACGCAGTATTTT CASSLDQKGTDTQYF
TRBD2 NA 14 TRBJ2-1 TRBV5-1 TGCGCCAGCTATTATGGGGGAGGGCCTCTTGAGCAGTTCTTC CASYYGGGPLEQFF
NA NA 12 TRBJ1-5 TRBV29-1 TGCAGCGGCAGAAATAGCAATCAGCCCCAGCATTTT CSGRNSNQPQHF
NA NA 15 TRBJ2-3 TRBV6-2/TRBV6-3 TGTGCCAGCAGTTACCTTGTCTTGGGAGTGGATACGCAGTATTTT CASSYLVLGVDTQYF
TRBD1 few 14 TRBJ2-1 TRBV28 TGTGCCAGCAGCCGCGGCGGACAGGGATATGAGCAGTTCTTC CASSRGGQGYEQFF
NA few 14 TRBJ2-5 TRBV10-3 TGTGCCATCAGTGAGTCGAATAGCTGGGAGACCCAGTACTTC CAISESNSWETQYF
NA NA 17 TRBJ1-2 TRBV7-9 TGTGCCAGCAGCTTAGCATTCTTAGGGTCCGATAACTATGGCTACACCTTC CASSLAFLGSDNYGYTF
NA NA 15 TRBJ2-3 TRBV2 TGTGCCAGCAGTGTTGTACTAGCAGGCACAGATACGCAGTATTTT CASSVVLAGTDTQYF
NA few 13 TRBJ1-1 TRBV12-3/TRBV12-4 TGTGCCAGCAGGCCTCCGTTGGGCACTGAAGCTTTCTTT CASRPPLGTEAFF
NA NA 15 TRBJ1-5 TRBV4-3 TGCGCCAGCAGCCAAGGGACGGCAGGCAATCAGCCCCAGCATTTT CASSQGTAGNQPQHF
TRBD1 NA 14 TRBJ1-3 TRBV7-9 TGTGCCATGGACAGGACGTTTTCTGGAAACACCATATATTTT CAMDRTFSGNTIYF
TRBD1 few 13 TRBJ2-1 TRBV5-1 TGCGCCAGTGGGACAGCCTCCTACAATGAGCAGTTCTTC CASGTASYNEQFF
TRBD2 once 15 TRBJ2-5 TRBV5-1 TGCGCCAGCAGCACCGACGGGACTAACCAAGAGACCCAGTACTTC CASSTDGTNQETQYF
NA NA 16 TRBJ2-1 TRBV27 TGTGCCAGCAGTTTATCGACGAGGGGGACGTACAATGAGCAGTTCTTC CASSLSTRGTYNEQFF
NA once 12 TRBJ2-1 TRBV29-1 TGCAGCGCTCTTGTTGCTAACAATGAGCAGTTCTTC CSALVANNEQFF
NA NA 15 TRBJ2-2 TRBV2 TGTGCCAGCAGTGAAGGAGGGCCGGGCACCGGGGAGCTGTTTTTT CASSEGGPGTGELFF
NA few 13 TRBJ2-3 TRBV19 TGTGCCAGTAATCGGGTCAAGGGAGATACGCAGTATTTT CASNRVKGDTQYF
TRBD2 few 15 TRBJ2-3 TRBV5-1 TGCGCCAGCAGCTTGGGGGGAGGGCCGGGAGATACGCAGTATTTT CASSLGGGPGDTQYF
NA NA 13 TRBJ1-5 TRBV20-1 TGCAGTGCTGACGAAGGTGTCAATCAGCCCCAGCATTTT CSADEGVNQPQHF
TRBD1 few 15 TRBJ2-1 TRBV20-1 TGCAGTGCTAGTCCCCCCGGACAGGGCAATGATGAGCAGTTCTTC CSASPPGQGNDEQFF
NA NA 15 TRBJ1-1 TRBV20-1 TGCAGTGCTAGAGCTCCGCCCGGAGAGTGGACTGAAGCTTTCTTT CSARAPPGEWTEAFF
NA NA 15 TRBJ1-4 TRBV7-9 TGTGCCAGCAAAGGGACCTTTGCAACTAATGAAAAACTGTTTTTT CASKGTFATNEKLFF
NA NA 16 TRBJ2-7 TRBV5-1 TGCGCCAGCAGCTTAGGGCGGGTCCCTCCAACTTACGAGCAGTACTTC CASSLGRVPPTYEQYF
NA many 14 TRBJ2-5 TRBV7-9 TGTGCCAGCAGCTTAGTAGGAGATCAAGAGACCCAGTACTTC CASSLVGDQETQYF
NA NA 14 TRBJ1-5 TRBV7-9 TGTGCCAGCAGCTTAGGCGGGATCCATCAGCCCCAGCATTTT CASSLGGIHQPQHF
NA many 14 TRBJ1-4 TRBV30 TGTGCCTGGAGTTTCGGGGCGCATAATGAAAAACTGTTTTTT CAWSFGAHNEKLFF
NA NA 15 TRBJ1-3 TRBV12-3/TRBV12-4 TGTGCCAGCGGCTTACACGGGCAGTCTGGAAACACCATATATTTT CASGLHGQSGNTIYF
NA many 15 TRBJ1-6 TRBV28 TGTGCCAGCCCTCCCTCACGGGGCGATAATTCACCCCTCCACTTT CASPPSRGDNSPLHF
NA NA 12 TRBJ2-7 TRBV3-1 TGTGCCAGCAGCCATTCAGGACGCGAGCAGTACTTC CASSHSGREQYF
NA few 13 TRBJ2-1 TRBV7-9 TGTGCCAGCAGCTTAGACAACGGCGATGAGCAGTTCTTC CASSLDNGDEQFF
NA NA 14 TRBJ1-1 TRBV11-1 TGTGCCAGCAGCTCAAGACAGATGAACACTGAAGCTTTCTTT CASSSRQMNTEAFF
TRBD1 few 12 TRBJ1-1 TRBV20-1 TGCAGTGCTAGCTTAGGGGGCGGGAAAGCTTTCTTT CSASLGGGKAFF
NA NA 14 TRBJ2-3 TRBV11-2 TGTGCCAGCAGCTCCGGGCCACGCACAGATACGCAGTATTTT CASSSGPRTDTQYF
NA NA 15 TRBJ2-4 TRBV19 TGTGCCAGTAGCCAGCGCGGGGATGGGCAAAACATTCAGTACTTC CASSQRGDGQNIQYF
NA few 15 TRBJ1-4 TRBV6-1 TGTGCCAGCAGTGCGGGGGGGGATGGTATTGAAAAACTGTTTTTT CASSAGGDGIEKLFF
NA NA 15 TRBJ2-3 TRBV6-2/TRBV6-3 TGTGCCAGCAGTTACTTCGGGGGAATGTCAGATACGCAGTATTTT CASSYFGGMSDTQYF
TRBD2 few 15 TRBJ2-3 TRBV20-1 TGCAGTGCTAGAGGCAGAGCGGGGGGCACAGATACGCAGTATTTT CSARGRAGGTDTQYF
NA few 14 TRBJ2-1 TRBV5-1 TGCGCCAGCAGCTTGGTCGGAGATTACAATGAGCAGTTCTTC CASSLVGDYNEQFF